Each of the 2 T cell receptor beta chains below was sequenced from the same sample in a study of post-analysis software for immune sequencing data. The library was made from cDNA and included unique molecular identifiers. TCRdb processed the PCR reads anew with MiXCR; each CDR3 protein has one entry. The table has under 200,000 distinct CDR3 sequences, roughly 35% seen once; the top ten hold 25% to 30%. This specimen consisted of blood, obtained after autologous hematopoietic stem cell transplantation. The receptor source for this set is a girl aged 5 to 17 with multiple sclerosis.

The V call is TRBV20-1, the J call TRBJ1-1; tentative D call: TRBD1 (6 bases). The germline CDR1 and CDR2 sequences are DFQATT and SNEGSKA (reference sequence). The CDR3 is 12 amino acids. Trimming took off 6 bases at V and 1 base at J, with 9 bases between the two ends. CDR3 protein: CSAQGTNTEAFF. The CDR3 DNA reads TGCAGTGCACAGGGCACGAACACTGAAGCTTTCTTT.

The rearrangement joins TRBV7-9 to TRBJ2-1; 11 nucleotides agree with TRBD2. With 7 bases clipped from V and 2 bases from J, the junction kept 19 bases outside the gene matches. Germline loops: CDR1 SEHNR, CDR2 FQNEAQ (reference sequence). The CDR3 covers 20 residues. The CDR3 protein is CASTPRLGGLTSGTYNEQFF. The CDR3 DNA reads as TGTGCCAGCACCCCACGGCTCGGGGGGCTGACTAGCGGGACCTACAATGAGCAGTTCTTC.